This T cell receptor beta chain is drawn from a study of PD-1 blockade in classical Hodgkin lymphoma. Sample time point: cycle 4 day 1 (C4D1), after five to seven weeks of nivolumab. There was relapse after autologous stem cell transplantation in every patient, and there was variation in brentuximab vedotin exposure. From thawed PBMCs, CD4+ T cells were purified using magnetic negative selection. Method: immunoSEQ multiplex PCR; TCRdb's copy keeps in-frame clones and lacks some. The data show 30,000 to 35,000 clones, about 80% seen once. This CDR3 is 14 amino acids long. V trimming: 5 bases; J trimming: 0 bases; junction bases outside the gene matches: 3. Germline assignment: CDR1 SGHAT and CDR2 FQNNGV.

The chain recombines TRBV11-2 with TRBJ1-1; 7 positions match TRBD1. Sequenced material: CD4+ T cells from blood, taken before the fourth cycle of nivolumab. The TCR sequence derives from a human donor with classical Hodgkin lymphoma. The chain's CDR3 is CASSPGTVNTEAFF. In DNA form, the CDR3 reads TGTGCCAGCAGCCCGGGGACAGTGAACACTGAAGCTTTCTTT.